A single sample gave rise to the 28 T cell receptor beta chains below, sequenced in a study of patients and donors after allogeneic stem cell transplantation. Each CDR3 protein gets one entry after TCRdb re-called the RT-PCR reads with MiXCR. This sample has 70,000 or so distinct CDR3 sequences; about 26% occur once, and the top ten carry 26%. Sequenced input: blood, either unsorted or a sorted T cell fraction (not recorded which). The receptor source for this set is a human donor who was either an allogeneic HSCT recipient or a stem cell or donor lymphocyte infusion donor (not recorded which). It is not recorded whose cells these are; they may come from a transplant donor.

This clonotype occurred many times. The gene calls are TRBV7-8 and TRBJ1-2; TRBD1 matches 8 bases. Trimming at V came to 3 bases and at J to 4 bases, leaving 10 bases not matched to a gene. CDR3 length: 16 residues. CDR1 and CDR2 (germline): SGHVS, FQNEAQ. The CDR3 region has the DNA TGTGCCAGCAGCTTGGTACCAGGGGGCGGAGGCTATGGCTACACCTTC. Its protein product is CASSLVPGGGGYGYTF. The full variable domain, with the rest looked up from reference TRBV7-8 and TRBJ1-2, is GAGVSQSPRYKVAKRGQDVALRCDPISGHVSLFWYQQALGQGPEFLTYFQNEAQLDKSGLPSDRFFAERPEGSVSTLKIQRTQQEDSAVYLCASSLVPGGGGYGYTFGSGTRLTVV.

The rearrangement links TRBV5-1 to TRBJ1-1; the D is unclear. CDR3 length equals 13 residues. Germline CDR1 SGHRS, CDR2 YFSETQ. Trimming removed 6 bases from V and 5 bases from J, with 14 bases in between. The CDR3 sequence is CASMRTSGTEAFF. DNA of the CDR3: TGCGCCAGCATGCGGACCTCGGGGACTGAAGCTTTCTTT.

The V call is TRBV20-1, the J call TRBJ2-1; D is ambiguous. Germline V lookup: CDR1 DFQATT, CDR2 SNEGSKA (reference sequence). Trimming removed 0 bases at V and 5 bases at J, with 8 bases between. The CDR3 has 13 amino acids. CDR3 region: CSARDFGNNEQFF. CDR3 in DNA: TGCAGTGCTAGAGATTTTGGTAACAATGAGCAGTTCTTC.

This chain joins TRBV7-6 and TRBJ2-5, with D possibly TRBD1 on 6 matching bases. The CDR3 contains 16 residues. The ends were cut back, 1 base at V and 1 base at J, with 13 bases in the middle. Germline V gene sequence: CDR1 SGHVS, CDR2 FNYEAQ. For the CDR3, the DNA is TGTGCCAGCAGCTTAGACAGGGTCCGGCCCCAAGAGACCCAGTACTTC. This encodes CASSLDRVRPQETQYF.

The rearrangement joins TRBV6-6 to TRBJ2-3; D gene uncertain. Per germline, CDR1 MNHNY and CDR2 SVGAGI (reference sequence). The CDR3 contains 13 residues. With 7 bases removed from V and 9 bases from J, the gap between germline ends came to 17 bases. The CDR3 bases are TGTGCCAGCAAACGAGGAATAGGTTTCACGCAGTATTTT. Amino acids: CASKRGIGFTQYF.

In this sample, this clonotype turned up a few times. The V and J genes are TRBV20-1 and TRBJ1-5, with D uncertain. This CDR3 is 13 amino acids long. Germline CDR1 DFQATT, CDR2 SNEGSKA (reference sequence). V dropped 2 bases and J dropped 0 bases, with 5 bases sitting between them. CDR3 in amino acids: CSARRLSNQPQHF. The DNA of the CDR3 is TGCAGTGCTAGACGGCTTAGCAATCAGCCCCAGCATTTT.

The chain combines TRBV20-1 with TRBJ2-1; 10 bases line up with TRBD2. This CDR3 contains 15 residues. Trimming at V came to 0 bases and at J to 10 bases, leaving 9 bases not matched to a gene. Germline V gene lookup returns CDR1 DFQATT and CDR2 SNEGSKA (reference sequence). CDR3 DNA: TGCAGTGCTAGAGATGCTATAGCGGGGGGTTTCGAGCAGTTCTTC. The encoded protein is CSARDAIAGGFEQFF.

This clonotype has only a few counts. This chain links TRBV7-9 with TRBJ1-2, with D possibly matching TRBD1 (6 bases). From germline, CDR1 is SEHNR and CDR2 FQNEAQ (reference sequence). The V end was cut by 5 bases, the J end by 3 bases, with 19 bases between. This CDR3 comprises 16 residues. The CDR3: CASSDPDSQAYYGYTF. DNA of the CDR3: TGTGCCAGCAGCGACCCGGACAGCCAAGCCTACTATGGCTACACCTTC.

The V gene is TRBV20-1, the J gene TRBJ1-1; D ambiguous. Germline V CDR1 and CDR2: DFQATT, SNEGSKA (reference sequence). V was pared by 7 bases and J by 5 bases, with 14 bases between. The length of the CDR3 is 12 residues. CDR3 loop: CSVQVSWTEAFF. The CDR3 DNA sequence: TGCAGTGTCCAAGTTAGTTGGACTGAAGCTTTCTTT.

The gene calls are TRBV6-5 and TRBJ1-4; the match to TRBD1 covers 9 bases. J lost 4 bases, V lost 6 bases, and 6 bases had no gene match. This CDR3 comprises 15 residues. The V gene's germline CDR1 is MNHEY and CDR2 SVGAGI. CDR3 DNA: TGTGCCAGCAGCCCTACAGGGGGCCTTAATGAAAAACTGTTTTTT. This encodes CASSPTGGLNEKLFF.

At least ten counts were recorded for this clonotype. The V call is TRBV29-1, the J call TRBJ1-1; tentatively, D is TRBD1 (6 bases). Germline assignment: CDR1 SQVTM and CDR2 ANQGSEA. Trimming left V 6 bases short and J 0 bases short, with 11 bases between. This CDR3 has 13 amino acids. CDR3 amino acids: CSVWGQLNTEAFF. CDR3 in DNA: TGCAGCGTGTGGGGACAATTGAACACTGAAGCTTTCTTT.

The J gene is TRBJ2-4, the V gene TRBV11-2; 8 nucleotides agree with TRBD1. This CDR3 is built from 15 residues. The V and J ends lost 4 bases and 6 bases, in that order; junction bases with no gene match: 8. Germline loops: CDR1 SGHAT, CDR2 FQNNGV. The CDR3: CASSSLQGGRNIQYF. The CDR3 nucleotides read TGTGCCAGCAGCTCGTTACAGGGGGGAAGAAACATTCAGTACTTC.

CDR3: CASSPMIFYNSPLHF. CDR3 DNA sequence: TGTGCCAGCAGCCCCATGATCTTCTATAATTCACCCCTCCACTTT. The chain uses TRBV9 and TRBJ1-6, with D unresolved. Trimming took 4 bases from V and 3 from J, leaving 11 bases between them. Germline V gene sequence: CDR1 SGDLS, CDR2 YYNGEE. The CDR3 loop spans 15 amino acids.

This clonotype appeared many times. V is TRBV12-3 or TRBV12-4 and J is TRBJ1-2; D unresolved. Trimming cost V 3 bases and J 2 bases, with 19 bases left between them. The CDR3 is 17 amino acids. CDR3 sequence: CASSLAGKPKPNYGYTF. CDR3 in DNA: TGTGCCAGCAGTTTGGCCGGGAAGCCCAAACCCAACTATGGCTACACCTTC.

The V and J genes are TRBV11-3 and TRBJ2-2; unclear D gene. CDR3 length equals 13 residues. The germline CDR1 and CDR2 sequences are SGHNT and YENEEA. V was pared by 1 base and J by 6 bases, with 6 bases between. The CDR3 is CASSLGDPGELFF. CDR3 DNA: TGTGCCAGCAGCTTAGGCGATCCCGGGGAGCTGTTTTTT.

The rearrangement joins TRBV6-4 to TRBJ2-1, with 7 bases fitting TRBD1. Trimming cost V 3 bases and J 3 bases; bases outside gene matches: 8. Germline-derived CDR1 and CDR2 are MRHNA and SNTAGT. This CDR3 is 16 amino acids long. The DNA for the CDR3 is TGTGCCAGCAGTGAGGAAGGGACAGACTTCTACAATGAGCAGTTCTTC. Its translation: CASSEEGTDFYNEQFF.

Only a few counts were recorded for this clonotype. The chain employs TRBV24-1 and TRBJ2-5, with TRBD2 as a possible D gene (6 bases). CDR1 and CDR2 (germline): KGHDR, SFDVKD. Trimming left V 2 bases short and J 4 bases short, with 10 bases between. The CDR3 length is 14 residues. The CDR3 DNA reads TGTGCCACCAGTGATTCGGGACTTCTAGAGACCCAGTACTTC. It encodes CATSDSGLLETQYF.

The chain uses TRBV7-9 and TRBJ2-7; no clear D gene. The CDR3 runs 13 residues. V dropped 2 bases and J dropped 0 bases, with 5 bases sitting between them. The germline CDR1 and CDR2 sequences are SEHNR and FQNEAQ (reference sequence). The CDR3 DNA sequence: TGTGCCAGCAGCTTAACCCCCTCCTACGAGCAGTACTTC. This sequence encodes CASSLTPSYEQYF.

The genes are TRBV29-1 and TRBJ2-7; 9 nucleotides line up with TRBD2. The CDR3 covers 16 residues. Germline CDR1 reads SQVTM; CDR2 reads ANQGSEA. The V and J ends lost 7 bases and 1 base, in that order; junction bases with no gene match: 14. The CDR3 reads CSANRISGRRSYEQYF. Written as DNA, the CDR3 is TGCAGCGCGAACCGAATTAGCGGGAGAAGGTCCTACGAGCAGTACTTC.

The table lists this clonotype with a few counts. The chain combines TRBV21-1 with TRBJ2-1; the table assigns TRBD2, which was not confirmed against the DNA. TRBV21-1 is a documented pseudogene. The CDR3 runs 16 residues. CDR3 in amino acids: CASSPNPTGGDNEQFF. In DNA form, the CDR3 reads TGTGCCAGCAGCCCTAACCCAACGGGAGGGGACAATGAGCAGTTCTTC.

The V and J genes are TRBV12-3 or TRBV12-4 and TRBJ2-5, with TRBD1 matching 7 bases. Unmatched junction bases numbered 3, after V lost 7 bases and J lost 4 bases. There are 12 residues in the CDR3. As DNA, the CDR3 is TGTGCCAGCAACAAGGGGGCAGAGACCCAGTACTTC. Translation: CASNKGAETQYF.

This clonotype was found many times. V usage is TRBV20-1 and J usage is TRBJ1-1, with TRBD1 matching 7 bases. The CDR3 is 12 residues long. CDR1 DFQATT and CDR2 SNEGSKA come from the germline V gene (reference sequence). V lost 3 bases, J lost 4 bases, and 2 bases stayed unmatched. CDR3 protein: CSASSGGTEAFF. The CDR3 DNA reads TGCAGTGCTAGTTCAGGGGGCACTGAAGCTTTCTTT.

The chain links TRBV5-4 to TRBJ1-1; perhaps TRBD1 as D (5 bases). V dropped 0 bases and J dropped 1 base, with 10 bases sitting between them. Germline V CDR1 and CDR2: SGHNT, YYREEE (reference sequence). This CDR3 is built from 15 residues. The CDR3 loop reads CASSLGRGSNTEAFF. CDR3 nucleotides: TGTGCCAGCAGCTTGGGGAGGGGATCGAACACTGAAGCTTTCTTT.

The genes are TRBV20-1 and TRBJ2-7, with unresolved D. This CDR3 is built from 12 residues. In germline, CDR1 is DFQATT, CDR2 SNEGSKA (reference sequence). Trimming took 2 bases from V and 0 from J, leaving 5 bases between them. CDR3 protein: CSARWSSYEQYF. The CDR3 DNA follows: TGCAGTGCTAGATGGAGCTCCTACGAGCAGTACTTC.

This chain connects TRBV27 to TRBJ1-2; D gene ambiguous. CDR1 and CDR2 from the germline V gene are MNHEY and SMNVEV (reference sequence). The CDR3 consists of 13 residues. V was pared by 5 bases and J by 4 bases, with 11 bases between. Here the CDR3 reads CASSPTVFYGYTF. The CDR3 DNA sequence: TGTGCCAGCAGTCCTACAGTGTTCTATGGCTACACCTTC.

The V and J genes are TRBV10-3 and TRBJ2-5; a possible D gene is TRBD2 (6 bases). Germline CDR1 ENHRY, CDR2 SYGVKD. Trimming pared 10 bases from V and 5 bases from J, leaving 17 bases between. The CDR3 has 13 amino acids. The CDR3 bases are TGTGCCAGCGGGACCGAATGGCGGGAGACCCAGTACTTC. Encoded protein: CASGTEWRETQYF.

This clonotype was picked up one time. The chain links TRBV5-1 to TRBJ2-7, with TRBD2 matching 10 bases. Looked up from germline, CDR1 is SGHRS and CDR2 is YFSETQ. The CDR3 totals 17 residues. Unmatched junction bases numbered 14, after V lost 3 bases and J lost 5 bases. The CDR3 nucleotides read TGCGCCAGCAGCTCCTGGGCTAGCGGGGGACAGCTGGACGAGCAGTACTTC. Translation: CASSSWASGGQLDEQYF.

CDR3 DNA: TGCGCCAGCAGCTTGGTATTCGGCAGCCATGAGCAGTTCTTC. This encodes CASSLVFGSHEQFF. The chain has TRBV5-1 and TRBJ2-1; D is unresolved. CDR3 size: 14 residues. Trimming took 0 bases from V and 8 from J, leaving 12 bases between them. Germline V gene lookup returns CDR1 SGHRS and CDR2 YFSETQ.